Presented here are 8 T cell receptor beta chains from one specimen sequenced in a study of immune characterization of retroperitoneal liposarcoma. TCRdb ran MiXCR on the PCR reads and lists one entry per CDR3 protein. The table has 10,000 to 15,000 distinct CDR3 sequences, roughly 50% seen once. Sequenced material: tumor tissue. The receptors here all came from a female donor with retroperitoneal liposarcoma.

This clonotype showed up just a few times. The J gene is TRBJ2-1, the V gene TRBV6-1, with TRBD2 identical over 12 bases. The germline gives CDR1 MNHNS, CDR2 SASEGT. The CDR3 extends over 16 amino acids. V was clipped by 5 bases and J by 9 bases; unmatched bases: 11. The CDR3 spells CASSRPSSGRAAEQFF. The CDR3, as DNA: TGTGCCAGCAGTCGTCCTTCTAGCGGGAGGGCCGCTGAGCAGTTCTTC.

V gene TRBV24-1 combines with J gene TRBJ2-1; D gene uncertain. CDR1 and CDR2 (germline): KGHDR, SFDVKD. The CDR3 runs 12 residues. V lost 3 bases and J 10 bases, leaving 9 bases between the germline ends. The CDR3 DNA sequence: TGTGCCACCAGTGATCCCCGACGGGAGCAGTTCTTC. It is translated as CATSDPRREQFF.

The chain recombines TRBV6-1 with TRBJ2-1; the match to TRBD2 covers 11 bases. Trimming removed 6 bases from V and 9 bases from J; junction bases left unmatched: 4. The CDR3 has 13 amino acids. Germline-derived CDR1 and CDR2 are MNHNS and SASEGT. CDR3 in amino acids: CASSVLAGVEQFF. CDR3 sequence (DNA): TGTGCCAGCAGCGTACTAGCGGGAGTTGAGCAGTTCTTC.

The V call is TRBV10-1, the J call TRBJ2-3; the D gene could be TRBD1 or TRBD2 (6 bases each). CDR1 is WNHNN and CDR2 is SYGVQD in the germline V gene (reference sequence). The length of the CDR3 is 15 residues. The CDR3 spells CPGGGIPLFTDTQYF. CDR3 in DNA: TGCCCCGGGGGCGGAATTCCTCTATTCACAGATACGCAGTATTTT.

In its sample, this clonotype ranks as large. The chain recombines TRBV6-5 with TRBJ2-1, with TRBD2 identical over 10 bases. The J call may not be correct, given that the DNA end is closer to TRBJ2-7. This CDR3 has 15 amino acids. The germline CDR1 and CDR2 sequences are MNHEY and SVGAGI. Here the CDR3 DNA reads TGTGCCAGCAGTTACTCCAGCGGGGGGGCCCATGAGCAGTACTTC. Amino acid sequence: CASSYSSGGAHEQYF.

This sequence joins TRBV12-3 or TRBV12-4 and TRBJ2-1, with TRBD1 as a possible D gene (5 bases). TRBJ2-5 explains the end of the DNA better; the J call may be wrong. The CDR3 is 13 residues long. In nucleotides, the CDR3 is TGTGCCAGCAGTTTAGGACAGCAAGAGACCCAGTACTTC. Its translation is CASSLGQQETQYF.

This clonotype turned up a few times. This rearrangement joins TRBV11-2 to TRBJ2-3, with D possibly being TRBD2 (6 bases). Germline V gene lookup returns CDR1 SGHAT and CDR2 FQNNGV. The length of the CDR3 is 16 residues. V was clipped by 2 bases and J by 4 bases, with 16 bases between them. The CDR3 sequence: CASSLLSGADADTQYF. For the CDR3, the DNA is TGTGCCAGCAGCTTATTATCGGGAGCCGACGCAGATACGCAGTATTTT. Complete variable domain (other parts from reference TRBV11-2 and TRBJ2-3): EAGVAQSPRYKIIEKRQSVAFWCNPISGHATLYWYQQILGQGPKLLIQFQNNGVVDDSQLPKDRFSAERLKGVDSTLKIQPAKLEDSAVYLCASSLLSGADADTQYFGPGTRLTVL.

This clonotype was picked up many times. The rearrangement uses TRBV6-6 and TRBJ2-6; D not resolved. This CDR3 region has 18 residues. CDR1 MNHNY and CDR2 SVGAGI come from the germline V gene (reference sequence). Trimming took 1 base from V and 0 from J, leaving 13 bases between them. The CDR3 region has the DNA TGTGCCAGCAGTTACTTGTCTAGGCGTAGCTCTGGGGCCAACGTCCTGACTTTC. This codes for CASSYLSRRSSGANVLTF.